The present T cell receptor (beta chain) was sequenced within a study of blood T cell repertoires in COVID-19. V dropped 5 bases and J dropped 3; count of bases not matched to a gene: 8. CDR1 is SGHTA, CDR2 FQGNSA, per germline. CDR3 length: 17 residues. Sequenced by immunoSEQ multiplex PCR; TCRdb stores in-frame clones only, minus some. The data contain about 300,000 clones, around 80% of them singletons. This sequence originates from a woman in her fifties or sixties with acute or convalescent COVID-19. What was sequenced was peripheral blood. V gene TRBV7-2 combines with J gene TRBJ2-7; 15 nucleotides agree with TRBD2. The CDR3 nucleotides are TGTGCCAGCAGCCTCGGACTAGCGGGAGGGTGGGACTACGAGCAGTACTTC. Its protein product is CASSLGLAGGWDYEQYF.